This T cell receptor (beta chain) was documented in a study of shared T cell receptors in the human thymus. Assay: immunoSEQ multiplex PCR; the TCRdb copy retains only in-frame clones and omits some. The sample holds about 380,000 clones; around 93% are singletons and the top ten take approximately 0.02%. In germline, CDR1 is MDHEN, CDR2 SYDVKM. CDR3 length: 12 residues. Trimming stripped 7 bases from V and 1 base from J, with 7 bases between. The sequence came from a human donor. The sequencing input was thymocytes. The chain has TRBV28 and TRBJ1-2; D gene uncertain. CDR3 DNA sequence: TGTGCCAGCAATACTATTAACTATGGCTACACCTTC. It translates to CASNTINYGYTF.